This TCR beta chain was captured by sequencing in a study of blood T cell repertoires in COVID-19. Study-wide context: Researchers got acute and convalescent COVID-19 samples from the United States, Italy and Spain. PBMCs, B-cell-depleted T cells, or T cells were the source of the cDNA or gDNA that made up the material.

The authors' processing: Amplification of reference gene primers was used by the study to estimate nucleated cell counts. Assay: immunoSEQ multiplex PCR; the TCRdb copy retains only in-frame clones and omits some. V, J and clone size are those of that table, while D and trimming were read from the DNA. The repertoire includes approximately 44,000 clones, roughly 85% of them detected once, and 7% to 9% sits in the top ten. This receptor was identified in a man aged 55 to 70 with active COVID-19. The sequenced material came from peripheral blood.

The CDR3: CASSFTGLAGEDQYF. DNA of the CDR3: TGTGCCAGCAGCTTTACCGGACTAGCGGGAGAGGACCAGTACTTC. The chain employs TRBV7-2 and TRBJ2-5; TRBD2 aligns across 13 bases. CDR1 is SGHTA, CDR2 FQGNSA, per germline. The J segment lost 10 bases and the V segment lost 3 bases, leaving 8 bases of the junction unmatched. The CDR3 runs 15 residues.